The next 17 T cell receptor beta chains were all read from a single sample in a study of shared clonotypes between healthy human individuals (dated by TCRdb to 2020 to 2021). Libraries were made using the immunoSEQ multiplex PCR assay. Sourced from immuneACCESS, this table was stored by TCRdb with only in-frame sequences that have V and J called. A share of the clones is absent; for the studies checked, an unresolved V gene accounts for under half, and the remainder has no known explanation. The sample table lists around 370,000 clones, 90% to 98% of them with a count of one. About 0.32% of the sample is in the top ten clones. The sequenced material came from memory CD8+ T cells sorted from blood. This sample's cell subset or site label indicates: CD45RO+ cells pooled with CCR7-negative TemRA cells. The receptors come from a man under 40 in good health.

The V gene is TRBV4-1, the J gene TRBJ1-5; 7 bases align to TRBD1. Unmatched junction bases numbered 10, after V lost 0 bases and J lost 2 bases. Germline assignment: CDR1 MGHRA and CDR2 YSYEKL. The length of the CDR3 is 18 residues. CDR3 loop: CASSQDGRQGGGNQPQHF. The CDR3 coding sequence is TGCGCCAGCAGCCAAGACGGAAGACAGGGCGGGGGCAATCAGCCCCAGCATTTT.

The chain links TRBV7-2 to TRBJ2-3; the D gene is possibly TRBD2 (6 bases). V was trimmed by 1 base and J by 3 bases, leaving 20 bases between them. This CDR3 comprises 18 residues. Germline lookup yields CDR1 SGHTA and CDR2 FQGNSA. CDR3 amino acids: CASSLVGRPGLRTDTQYF. For the CDR3, the DNA is TGTGCCAGCAGCTTAGTAGGGAGGCCGGGATTGAGGACAGATACGCAGTATTTT. Full variable domain (rest looked up from reference TRBV7-2 and TRBJ2-3): GAGVSQSPSNKVTEKGKDVELRCDPISGHTALYWYRQSLGQGLEFLIYFQGNSAPDKSGLPSDRFSAERTGGSVSTLTIQRTQQEDSAVYLCASSLVGRPGLRTDTQYFGPGTRLTVL.

This clone was seen just once. Different DNA sequences within this sample yield the same CDR3. The V call is TRBV4-2, the J call TRBJ2-2; D is unresolved. Looked up from germline, CDR1 is LGHNA and CDR2 is YNFKEQ. V was cut by 1 base and J by 5 bases, with 2 bases left in between. This CDR3 spans 12 amino acids. The CDR3 is CASSQGTGELFF. CDR3 sequence (DNA): TGTGCCAGCAGCCAAGGAACCGGGGAGCTGTTTTTT.

The chain carries TRBV7-3 and TRBJ2-1; D is perhaps TRBD1 or TRBD2 (5 bases each). Trimming cost V 5 bases and J 9 bases, with 8 bases left between them. There are 11 residues in the CDR3. Germline V CDR1 and CDR2: SGHTA, FQGTGA. CDR3 loop: CASSPGTEQFF. CDR3 DNA: TGTGCCAGCAGCCCCGGGACTGAGCAGTTCTTC.

The genes are TRBV5-6 and TRBJ2-5, with D perhaps matching TRBD2 (5 bases). The DNA end lines up better with TRBJ2-7; the J call may be wrong. The CDR3 runs to 16 residues. Germline V gene sequence: CDR1 SGHDT, CDR2 YYEEEE. The CDR3 reads CASSPNRTERTYEQYF. Written as DNA, the CDR3 is TGTGCCAGCAGCCCAAATCGGACGGAGCGGACCTACGAGCAGTACTTC.

V usage is TRBV19 and J usage is TRBJ1-5; 9 bases are shared with TRBD1. V lost 5 bases, J lost 4 bases, and 9 bases stayed unmatched. CDR3 length: 16 amino acids. Germline CDR1 reads LNHDA; CDR2 reads SQIVND (reference sequence). CDR3 loop: CASSQDRGTANQPQHF. The CDR3 coding sequence is TGTGCCAGTAGTCAGGACAGGGGTACAGCAAATCAGCCCCAGCATTTT.

The chain joins TRBV10-1 to TRBJ1-4, with a weak D call TRBD1 (6 bases). V was trimmed by 3 bases and J by 4 bases, leaving 9 bases between them. The CDR3 totals 14 residues. Per germline, CDR1 WNHNN and CDR2 SYGVQD (reference sequence). CDR3 sequence: CASSEGGVNEKLFF. In nucleotides, the CDR3 is TGCGCCAGCAGTGAAGGGGGGGTTAATGAAAAACTGTTTTTT.

The gene calls are TRBV18 and TRBJ2-7; 13 nucleotides line up with TRBD2. V lost 3 bases, J lost 2 bases, and 1 base stayed unmatched. The germline V gene has CDR1 KGHSH and CDR2 LQKENI. The CDR3 is made up of 15 amino acids. CDR3 residues: CASSPGTSGTYEQYF. The CDR3 bases are TGTGCCAGCTCACCCGGGACTAGCGGGACCTACGAGCAGTACTTC.

This rearrangement joins TRBV11-2 to TRBJ1-2, with TRBD1 identical over 10 bases. The CDR3 is 14 amino acids. The germline CDR1 and CDR2 sequences are SGHAT and FQNNGV. V lost 3 bases to trimming and J lost 6 bases; unmatched junction nucleotides: 4. CDR3: CASSFWTGGDGYTF. The CDR3 DNA reads as TGTGCCAGCAGCTTCTGGACAGGGGGGGATGGCTACACCTTC.

The rearrangement uses TRBV5-1 and TRBJ2-7, with D perhaps matching TRBD2 (5 bases). Germline CDR1 is SGHRS and CDR2 is YFSETQ. The CDR3 length is 13 residues. V was clipped by 0 bases and J by 3 bases, with 7 bases between them. The CDR3 loop is CASSLESGYEQYF. The CDR3 region has the DNA TGCGCCAGCAGCTTGGAAAGCGGCTACGAGCAGTACTTC.

The chain combines TRBV6-1 with TRBJ2-5; no definite D call. Germline V gene sequence: CDR1 MNHNS, CDR2 SASEGT. V dropped 7 bases and J dropped 3 bases, with 12 bases sitting between them. CDR3 length: 13 amino acids. The CDR3 nucleotides read TGTGCCAGCAAGAGTAAAAAGGAAGAGACCCAGTACTTC. Residues: CASKSKKEETQYF.

The chain couples TRBV4-1 to TRBJ2-5, with unresolved D. Germline CDR1 and CDR2: MGHRA and YSYEKL. The ends were cut back, 0 bases at V and 5 bases at J, with 7 bases in the middle. The CDR3 spans 13 residues. The CDR3 nucleotides read TGCGCCAGCAGCCAAGATTTCTCCGAGACCCAGTACTTC. The encoded protein is CASSQDFSETQYF.

The chain combines TRBV28 with TRBJ2-7; weak D call: TRBD2 (6 bases). Deletions cut 7 bases from V and 1 base from J, with 11 bases between. Per germline, CDR1 MDHEN and CDR2 SYDVKM. This CDR3 is 13 amino acids long. CDR3 bases: TGTGCCAGCACCAAAGGAGGGTCCTACGAGCAGTACTTC. This translates into CASTKGGSYEQYF.

The V and J genes are TRBV28 and TRBJ1-2, with a possible D match to TRBD1 (5 bases). Germline loops: CDR1 MDHEN, CDR2 SYDVKM. V shed 5 bases and J shed 5 bases, with 15 bases lying between them. CDR3 size: 14 residues. CDR3 loop: CASSVRGRTYGYTF. CDR3 DNA: TGTGCCAGCAGTGTTAGGGGCAGGACATATGGCTACACCTTC.

J is TRBJ1-2 and V is TRBV28; 7 bases are shared with TRBD1. Germline CDR1 reads MDHEN; CDR2 reads SYDVKM. J was trimmed by 3 bases and V by 4 bases; bases with no gene match: 8. This CDR3 is 15 amino acids long. The CDR3 DNA reads TGTGCCAGCAGTTCCTATCAGGGGGGGGACTATGGCTACACCTTC. Its protein is CASSSYQGGDYGYTF.

The chain has TRBV6-4 and TRBJ1-1, with D maybe TRBD1 (5 bases). Germline CDR1 MRHNA, CDR2 SNTAGT. Deletions cut 0 bases from V and 4 bases from J, with 9 bases between. The CDR3 has 14 residues. The CDR3 DNA sequence: TGTGCCAGCAGTGACTCGATCGGGGCCACTGAAGCTTTCTTT. Translated: CASSDSIGATEAFF.

CDR3 DNA: TGTGCCAGCAGTTATCGACCTGTAGGGACCCCGAATGGCTACACCTTC. This gives the protein CASSYRPVGTPNGYTF. This chain uses TRBV6-5 with TRBJ1-2; tentative D call: TRBD1 (5 bases). Germline V gene lookup returns CDR1 MNHEY and CDR2 SVGAGI. The CDR3 totals 16 residues. V lost 3 bases to trimming and J lost 6 bases, with 20 bases between them.